This TCR beta chain is drawn from a study of shared clonotypes between healthy human individuals. CDR1 is KGHSH, CDR2 LQKENI, per germline. Germline trimming cut 2 bases from V and 1 base from J; bases unmatched to any gene: 2. The CDR3 length is 15 residues. Naive CD8 cells lacked CD45RO, underwent positive selection for CCR7 and left out terminally differentiated effector memory CD45RA+ cells. Repertoires were generated with immunoSEQ multiplex PCR, while TCRdb's copy carries only in-frame clones and drops some. Among around 2.1 million clones listed, 90% to 95% were seen once. Sequenced sample: naive CD8+ T cells from PBMCs. The chain couples TRBV18 to TRBJ2-1; 7 positions match TRBD2. This clonotype was sampled from a man aged 18 to 29 in good health. Some clones in this sample may be carry-over from other donors' samples. CDR3 bases: TGTGCCAGCTCACCAGCGGGGGTATCCTACAATGAGCAGTTCTTC. Amino acids: CASSPAGVSYNEQFF.